A selection of T cell receptor beta chains follows, all from one sample in a study of preoperative IRX-2 immunotherapy in early breast cancer. Sequencing was performed with immunoSEQ multiplex PCR; in TCRdb, only in-frame clones are kept and a portion is missing. Of 40,000 to 45,000 clones detected, about 72% appear once; the ten largest clones hold 0.95% to 1.5%. Sequenced here: tumor tissue, sampled after IRX-2 immunotherapy. These receptor sequences come from a human donor with breast cancer. Both conserved end residues are part of each CDR3. Clone size is stated in some rows and not others, as once, few, many or a class when expanded.

.	TRBV19	TRBJ2-3	CASSSPGTSDTQYF
.	TRBV14	TRBJ1-1	CASGRGTEAFF
few	TRBV6-8	TRBJ1-6	CASLKVGFNSPLHF
.	TRBV10-1	TRBJ1-2	CASSPTTGSGYTF
.	TRBV28	TRBJ1-4	CASSTGGANEKLFF
.	TRBV5-1	TRBJ2-3	CASSSRGRGTDTQYF
.	TRBV1	TRBJ2-1	CASSQGEREGRRGEQFF
.	TRBV30	TRBJ1-1	CAWSRDNTEAFF
.	TRBV7-1	TRBJ2-4	CASSSLSVNIQYF
few	TRBV10-2	TRBJ1-2	CASRDRDNYGYTF
.	TRBV11-1	TRBJ2-5	CASSPTRLAHETQYF
.	TRBV7-8	TRBJ2-3	CASSLRGGRDTQYF
.	TRBV6-1	TRBJ1-2	CASSEAVALYGYTF
.	TRBV18	TRBJ2-5	CASSPMSGQETQYF
.	TRBV6-1	TRBJ1-5	CASSEARLGQPQHF
.	TRBV11-3	TRBJ1-4	CASSLFGATNEKLFF
.	TRBV28	TRBJ2-7	CASSLYRTGERNEQYF
.	TRBV6-8	TRBJ2-3	CASSAPGADTQYF
.	TRBV30	TRBJ1-5	CAWSQRAGGQPQHF
few	TRBV6-8	TRBJ2-1	CASSDTTGGYSYNEQFF
few	TRBV18	TRBJ1-1	CASSDRGRFEAFF
.	TRBV11-1	TRBJ1-2	CASSQGGVRGGYGYTF
.	TRBV19	TRBJ2-7	CASSIVQGTYEQYF
.	TRBV6-8	TRBJ2-6	CATFSGANVLTF
.	TRBV5-1	TRBJ2-3	CASSYPKNRGSGSSTDTQYF
few	TRBV6-8	TRBJ1-1	CASSYSTRGNTEAFF
.	TRBV19	TRBJ2-2	CASSIWTSGTGELFF
.	TRBV19	TRBJ2-5	CASSIAPDITQETQYF
once	TRBV7-6	TRBJ1-2	CASSLSTGWGGSDGYTF
.	TRBV7-1	TRBJ2-6	CASSTRAGGFGANVLTF
.	TRBV15	TRBJ1-6	CATSGSSYNSPLHF
.	TRBV19	TRBJ1-5	CASSPSALDQPQHF
few	TRBV5-1	TRBJ1-3	CASSPTQGLSGNTIYF
few	TRBV29-1	TRBJ1-5	CSVAGTGIQPQHF
.	TRBV19	TRBJ2-1	CASSRDFGHEQFF